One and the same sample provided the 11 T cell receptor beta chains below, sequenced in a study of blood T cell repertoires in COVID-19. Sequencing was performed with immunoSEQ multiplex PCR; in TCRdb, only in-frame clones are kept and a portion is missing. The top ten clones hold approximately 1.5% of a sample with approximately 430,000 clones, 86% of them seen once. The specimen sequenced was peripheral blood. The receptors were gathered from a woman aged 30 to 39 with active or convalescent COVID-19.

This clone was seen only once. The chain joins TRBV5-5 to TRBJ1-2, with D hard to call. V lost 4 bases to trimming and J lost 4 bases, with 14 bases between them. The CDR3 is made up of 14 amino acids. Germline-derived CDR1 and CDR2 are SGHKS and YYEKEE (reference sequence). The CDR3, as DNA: TGTGCCAGCAGCCCTCGGGTGATACCCTATGGCTACACCTTC. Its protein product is CASSPRVIPYGYTF.

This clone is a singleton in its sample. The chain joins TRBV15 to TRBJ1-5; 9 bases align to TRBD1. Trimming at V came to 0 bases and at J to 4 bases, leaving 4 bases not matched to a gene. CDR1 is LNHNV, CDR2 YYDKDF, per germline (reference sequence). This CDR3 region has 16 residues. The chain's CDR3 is CATSRDPGQGNQPQHF. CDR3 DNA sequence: TGTGCCACCAGCAGAGATCCGGGACAGGGAAATCAGCCCCAGCATTTT.

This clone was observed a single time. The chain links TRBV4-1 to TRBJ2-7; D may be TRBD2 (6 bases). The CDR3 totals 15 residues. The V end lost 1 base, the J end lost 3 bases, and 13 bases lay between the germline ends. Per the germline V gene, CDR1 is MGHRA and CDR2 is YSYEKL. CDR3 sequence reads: CASSQGLTGSYEQYF. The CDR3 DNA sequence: TGCGCCAGCAGCCAAGGACTCACCGGGAGCTACGAGCAGTACTTC.

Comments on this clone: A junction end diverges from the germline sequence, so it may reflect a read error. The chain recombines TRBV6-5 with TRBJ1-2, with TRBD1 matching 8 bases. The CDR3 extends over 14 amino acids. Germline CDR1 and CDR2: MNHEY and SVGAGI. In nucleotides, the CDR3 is TGTGCCAGCAGTTACTCCCATAATGACAGGGGTACCGCCTTC. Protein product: CASSYSHNDRGTAF.

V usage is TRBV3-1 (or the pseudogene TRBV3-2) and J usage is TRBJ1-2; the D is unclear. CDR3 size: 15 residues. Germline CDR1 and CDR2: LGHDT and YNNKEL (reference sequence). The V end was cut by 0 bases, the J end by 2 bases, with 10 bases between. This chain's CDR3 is CASSQDGGMNYGYTF. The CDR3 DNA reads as TGTGCCAGCAGCCAAGATGGAGGGATGAACTATGGCTACACCTTC.

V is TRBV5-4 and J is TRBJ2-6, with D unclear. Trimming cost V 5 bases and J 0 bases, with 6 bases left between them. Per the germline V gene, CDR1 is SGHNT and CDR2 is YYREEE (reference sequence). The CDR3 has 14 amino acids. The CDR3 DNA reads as TGTGCCAGCAGGCTATCCTCTGGGGCCAACGTCCTGACTTTC. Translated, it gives CASRLSSGANVLTF.

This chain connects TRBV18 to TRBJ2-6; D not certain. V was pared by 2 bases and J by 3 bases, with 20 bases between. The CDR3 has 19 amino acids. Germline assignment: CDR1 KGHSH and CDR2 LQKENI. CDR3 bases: TGTGCCAGCTCACCATCGGGTGGTATAAACTTCTTTGGGGCCAACGTCCTGACTTTC. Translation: CASSPSGGINFFGANVLTF. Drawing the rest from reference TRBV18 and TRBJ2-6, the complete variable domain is NAGVMQNPRHLVRRRGQEARLRCSPMKGHSHVYWYRQLPEEGLKFMVYLQKENIIDESGMPKERFSAEFPKEGPSILRIQQVVRGDSAAYFCASSPSGGINFFGANVLTFGAGSRLTVL.

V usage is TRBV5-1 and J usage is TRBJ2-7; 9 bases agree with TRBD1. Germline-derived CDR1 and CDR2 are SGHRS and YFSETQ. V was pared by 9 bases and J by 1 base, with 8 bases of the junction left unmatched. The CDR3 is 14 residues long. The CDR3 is CATSRTGESYEQYF. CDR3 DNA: TGCGCCACCTCGCGGACAGGGGAGTCCTACGAGCAGTACTTC.

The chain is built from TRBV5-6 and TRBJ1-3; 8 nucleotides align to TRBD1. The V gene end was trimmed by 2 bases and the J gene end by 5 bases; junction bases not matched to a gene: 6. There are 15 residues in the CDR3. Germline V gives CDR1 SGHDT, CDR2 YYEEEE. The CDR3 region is CASSFSGQGRNTIYF. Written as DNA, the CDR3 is TGTGCCAGCAGCTTCTCCGGACAGGGTAGAAACACCATATATTTT. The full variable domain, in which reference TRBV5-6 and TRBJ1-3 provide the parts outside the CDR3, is DAGVTQSPTHLIKTRGQQVTLRCSPKSGHDTVSWYQQALGQGPQFIFQYYEEEERQRGNFPDRFSGHQFPNYSSELNVNALLLGDSALYLCASSFSGQGRNTIYFGEGSWLTVV.

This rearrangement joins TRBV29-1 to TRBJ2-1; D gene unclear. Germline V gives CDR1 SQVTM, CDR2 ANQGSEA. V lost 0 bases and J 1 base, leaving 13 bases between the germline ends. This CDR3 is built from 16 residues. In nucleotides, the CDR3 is TGCAGCGTTGAAGATCACCAGCCGGGTTCCTACAATGAGCAGTTCTTC. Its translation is CSVEDHQPGSYNEQFF.

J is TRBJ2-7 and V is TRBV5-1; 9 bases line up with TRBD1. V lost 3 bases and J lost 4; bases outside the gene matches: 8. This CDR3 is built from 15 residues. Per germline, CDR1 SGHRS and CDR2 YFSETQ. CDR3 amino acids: CASSSGTGIAYEQYF. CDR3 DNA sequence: TGCGCCAGCAGCTCCGGGACAGGGATTGCATACGAGCAGTACTTC.